This T cell receptor beta chain was captured by sequencing in a study of blood T cell repertoires in COVID-19. CDR1 and CDR2 (germline): MDHEN, SYDVKM. The CDR3 runs 14 residues. V was pared by 6 bases and J by 7 bases, with 16 bases between. TCRdb's table, derived via immunoSEQ multiplex PCR, lists solely in-frame clones and lacks some. The sample contains roughly 99,000 clones, around 88% of which appear only once. The sequenced sample was peripheral blood. This chain links TRBV28 with TRBJ2-1, with D tentatively TRBD1 (8 bases). The TCR originated in a man between 45 and 60 years old with COVID-19, enrolled during active disease. CDR3: CASSPGQGGNEQFF. For the CDR3, the DNA is TGTGCCAGCAGCCCCGGACAGGGAGGGAATGAGCAGTTCTTC.